Presented here are 24 T cell receptor beta chains from one specimen sequenced in a study of vaccination and CD4 T cells after COVID-19. These receptors' antigens are unknown. Regarding treatment: approximately nine-day PBMC culture with coronavirus spike peptide pools or control peptides (ViraFEST assay). An Oncomine TCR Beta short-read assay was used to sequence the DNA from cultured CD4+ T cells. TCRdb used MiXCR to reprocess the PCR reads, holding one entry per CDR3 protein. The sample records around 26,000 distinct CDR3 sequences, over 60% being singletons. Sequences were obtained from CD4+ T cells from blood, cultured in vitro. Source of these receptors: a human donor who had recovered from COVID-19.

The chain uses TRBV11-2 and TRBJ2-7, with no clear D. Germline V gene lookup returns CDR1 SGHAT and CDR2 FQNNGV. The CDR3 sequence is 11 residues long. V was clipped by 5 bases and J by 5 bases, with 7 bases between them. The DNA for the CDR3 is TGTGCCAGCAGCCCCAAGGACGAGCAGTACTTC. This translates into CASSPKDEQYF.

This sequence joins TRBV20-1 and TRBJ1-5, with D hard to call. Looked up from germline, CDR1 is DFQATT and CDR2 is SNEGSKA (reference sequence). V lost 5 bases, J lost 3 bases, and 14 bases lay in between. This CDR3 spans 14 amino acids. DNA for the CDR3: TGCAGTGCTTACTCCCCGGGCCTCAATCAGCCCCAGCATTTT. It codes for CSAYSPGLNQPQHF.

This chain links TRBV6-2 or TRBV6-3 with TRBJ2-6; D may be TRBD1 (7 bases). Germline values: CDR1 MNHEY, CDR2 SVGEGT. The CDR3 loop spans 19 amino acids. Trimming left V 5 bases short and J 0 bases short, with 20 bases between. The CDR3 spells CASSDPTAGGSSGANVLTF. Here the CDR3 DNA reads TGTGCCAGCAGTGACCCGACAGCAGGGGGGTCCTCTGGGGCCAACGTCCTGACTTTC.

The chain carries TRBV10-2 and TRBJ1-6; perhaps TRBD1 as D (6 bases). The germline V gene encodes CDR1 WSHSY and CDR2 SAAADI. The CDR3 spans 16 residues. Trimming pared 3 bases from V and 7 bases from J, leaving 16 bases between. Here the CDR3 reads CASSDVLGAGNSPLHF. The CDR3 nucleotides are TGCGCCAGCAGTGACGTATTGGGGGCAGGGAATTCACCCCTCCACTTT.

In nucleotides, the CDR3 is TGTGCCAGCAGTCGAGACCCCGGGTCCGATCAGCCCCAGCATTTT. Amino acid sequence: CASSRDPGSDQPQHF. This chain links TRBV7-2 with TRBJ1-5; D unclear. Trimming cost V 6 bases and J 5 bases, with 17 bases left between them. This CDR3 comprises 15 residues. Germline V gene lookup returns CDR1 SGHTA and CDR2 FQGNSA.

As for this clonotype: One end of the junction varies from germline; a read error may be responsible. This chain connects TRBV6-1 to TRBJ2-2; D may be TRBD2 (5 bases). This CDR3 contains 17 residues. The germline gives CDR1 MNHNS, CDR2 SASEGT. CDR3 amino acids: CASTRSGYITNTGELIF. CDR3 bases: TGTGCCAGCACAAGAAGCGGATACATAACTAACACCGGGGAGCTGATTTTT.

This clonotype came up a few times. The gene calls are TRBV6-1 and TRBJ2-5; possibly TRBD1 or TRBD2 for D (5 bases each). This CDR3 comprises 15 residues. V shed 7 bases and J shed 1 base, with 16 bases lying between them. From germline, CDR1 is MNHNS and CDR2 SASEGT. The CDR3 coding sequence is TGTGCCAGCACCCGCCGGGGCGGGCCCCAAGAGACCCAGTACTTC. Translated: CASTRRGGPQETQYF.

J is TRBJ1-5 and V is TRBV10-1; D is unresolved. The V end lost 3 bases, the J end lost 1 base, and 13 bases lay between the germline ends. Germline V lookup: CDR1 WNHNN, CDR2 SYGVQD (reference sequence). CDR3 length equals 16 residues. The DNA for the CDR3 is TGCGCCAGCAGTGAATCAACGGGTGAGAGCAATCAGCCCCAGCATTTT. Amino acid sequence: CASSESTGESNQPQHF.

The chain carries TRBV7-2 and TRBJ2-7; D remains ambiguous. The CDR3 is 14 amino acids. The ends were cut back, 2 bases at V and 3 bases at J, with 11 bases in the middle. Germline CDR1 SGHTA, CDR2 FQGNSA. CDR3 protein: CASSLYATNYEQYF. The CDR3 nucleotides are TGTGCCAGCAGCTTATACGCCACAAACTACGAGCAGTACTTC.

This clonotype was found a few times. CDR3 nucleotide sequence: TGCGCCAGCAGCCAAATGACGGGGGCCTTCTATGGCTACACCTTC. It codes for CASSQMTGAFYGYTF. J is TRBJ1-2 and V is TRBV5-1, with a tentative D call TRBD1 (6 bases). This CDR3 region has 15 residues. The V and J ends lost 4 bases and 4 bases respectively, with 17 bases between them. Germline CDR1 is SGHRS and CDR2 is YFSETQ.

This chain connects TRBV20-1 to TRBJ1-3; 7 bases line up with TRBD1. Germline V gene data show CDR1 as DFQATT and CDR2 as SNEGSKA (reference sequence). The CDR3 spans 14 residues. J gave up 2 bases and V 3 bases, and 4 bases lay outside the gene matches. In DNA form, the CDR3 reads TGCAGTGCTAGCGACAGGGCCACTGGAAACACCATATATTTT. Translating gives CSASDRATGNTIYF.

The DNA for the CDR3 is TGCAGTGCTCGGGACCTCCTCTATGGCTACACCTTC. It codes for CSARDLLYGYTF. This chain uses TRBV20-1 with TRBJ1-2; a possible D gene is TRBD1 (5 bases). The CDR3 is made up of 12 amino acids. Between the trimmed V and J ends, which lost 5 bases and 4 bases, there was a span of 11 bases. The V gene's germline CDR1 is DFQATT and CDR2 SNEGSKA (reference sequence).

The genes are TRBV20-1 and TRBJ2-5, with D hard to call. CDR1 DFQATT and CDR2 SNEGSKA come from the germline V gene (reference sequence). The CDR3 covers 13 residues. The germline V and J ends were trimmed by 5 bases and 4 bases, with 14 bases remaining between them. The CDR3 region is CSASLSGRETQYF. CDR3 bases: TGCAGTGCTTCCCTCTCCGGTCGAGAGACCCAGTACTTC.

The gene calls are TRBV7-3 and TRBJ1-1; possible D gene TRBD1, 5 bases. V lost 4 bases, J lost 5 bases, and 14 bases lay in between. The CDR3 is 14 amino acids. Germline CDR1 SGHTA, CDR2 FQGTGA. CDR3 in amino acids: CASSSGGERTEAFF. In DNA form, the CDR3 reads TGTGCCAGCAGCTCCGGGGGGGAGAGAACTGAAGCTTTCTTT.

This clonotype was picked up a small number of times. The genes are TRBV7-3 and TRBJ1-1, with D uncertain. The CDR3 is 14 residues long. Trimming removed 2 bases from V and 1 base from J, with 8 bases in between. CDR1 SGHTA and CDR2 FQGTGA come from the germline V gene. The CDR3, as DNA: TGTGCCAGCAGCTTAGTGGCCGGGAACACTGAAGCTTTCTTT. Protein: CASSLVAGNTEAFF.

The chain employs TRBV28 and TRBJ1-2; D gene unclear. This CDR3 is built from 15 residues. The V end lost 10 bases, the J end lost 4 bases, and 22 bases lay between the germline ends. Germline-derived CDR1 and CDR2 are MDHEN and SYDVKM. Here the CDR3 DNA reads TGTGCCACCACGGTGAGCGGGAATGACCTCTATGGCTACACCTTC. Its protein is CATTVSGNDLYGYTF.

This chain joins TRBV5-6 and TRBJ1-1; D possibly corresponds to TRBD1 (6 bases). This CDR3 is built from 13 residues. In germline, CDR1 is SGHDT, CDR2 YYEEEE. The V end was cut by 0 bases, the J end by 9 bases, with 12 bases between. CDR3 in DNA: TGTGCCAGCAGCTTGGTAGTCAGGGGTCAAGCTTTCTTT. Translating gives CASSLVVRGQAFF. Supplemented by reference TRBV5-6 and TRBJ1-1, the full variable domain reads DAGVTQSPTHLIKTRGQQVTLRCSPKSGHDTVSWYQQALGQGPQFIFQYYEEEERQRGNFPDRFSGHQFPNYSSELNVNALLLGDSALYLCASSLVVRGQAFFGQGTRLTVV.

This CDR3 is CSARGPSGPRSYGYTF. CDR3 coding DNA: TGCAGTGCTAGAGGCCCCTCGGGCCCTAGATCCTATGGCTACACCTTC. The V gene is TRBV20-1, the J gene TRBJ1-2; no reliable D call. Germline V gene lookup returns CDR1 DFQATT and CDR2 SNEGSKA (reference sequence). V lost 1 base to trimming and J lost 4 bases, with 19 bases between them. This CDR3 is 16 amino acids long.

The chain combines TRBV6-5 with TRBJ1-5, with unresolved D. The V end was cut by 4 bases, the J end by 5 bases, with 12 bases between. Germline CDR1 is MNHEY and CDR2 is SVGAGI. The CDR3 is made up of 14 amino acids. The CDR3 sequence: CASSSKSQDQPQHF. DNA of the CDR3: TGTGCCAGCAGTTCGAAATCTCAGGATCAGCCCCAGCATTTT.

The chain recombines TRBV10-3 with TRBJ1-1, with 7 positions matching TRBD1. The germline V gene encodes CDR1 ENHRY and CDR2 SYGVKD. CDR3 length equals 15 residues. V lost 4 bases and J lost 8; bases outside the gene matches: 13. This CDR3 is CAISAGQVGEGEAFF. The CDR3 DNA is TGTGCCATCAGTGCCGGACAGGTTGGGGAGGGCGAAGCTTTCTTT.

V gene TRBV6-2 or TRBV6-3 combines with J gene TRBJ1-1; 7 bases align to TRBD1. The CDR3 contains 15 residues. CDR1 MNHEY and CDR2 SVGEGT come from the germline V gene. The J segment lost 0 bases and the V segment lost 6 bases, leaving 7 bases of the junction unmatched. CDR3 residues: CASSYRGRMNTEAFF. CDR3 bases: TGTGCCAGCAGCTACAGGGGCAGGATGAACACTGAAGCTTTCTTT.

The V and J genes are TRBV7-7 and TRBJ2-1, with a tentative D call TRBD1 (6 bases). The CDR3 spans 13 residues. The germline V gene has CDR1 SSHAT and CDR2 FNYEAQ (reference sequence). The germline V and J ends were trimmed by 8 bases and 10 bases, with 18 bases remaining between them. CDR3 loop: CASGGGSLSEQFF. Written as DNA, the CDR3 is TGTGCCAGCGGGGGCGGGTCCCTCTCCGAGCAGTTCTTC.

This clonotype was recorded once. The rearrangement links TRBV11-3 to TRBJ1-3; 9 bases are a match to TRBD1. Germline CDR1 and CDR2: SGHNT and YENEEA. This CDR3 has 18 residues. V shed 5 bases, J shed 0 bases, and the junction held 11 bases outside the gene matches. CDR3 DNA: TGTGCCAGCAGCCTGGACCGGGACAGGGAAAGCTCTGGAAACACCATATATTTT. Translation: CASSLDRDRESSGNTIYF.

The chain employs TRBV7-2 and TRBJ1-2; 7 nucleotides agree with TRBD1. The CDR3 is made up of 11 amino acids. The germline gives CDR1 SGHTA, CDR2 FQGNSA. With 1 base clipped from V and 14 bases from J, the junction kept 4 bases outside the gene matches. The CDR3 loop is CASSLDRGYTF. The CDR3 nucleotides read TGTGCCAGCAGCTTAGACAGGGGATATACCTTC.